This entry features one T cell receptor (beta chain) sequence. Its antigen is unknown. The data belong to a study of T-cell reconstitution after alpha-beta-depleted transplantation in children. Study results and limitations: Newly produced T cells mostly provided counts and TCRbeta diversity after one year, as hyperexpanded clones declined.

Construction of the TCRbeta library involved unique molecular identifiers. TCRdb independently ran MiXCR on the PCR reads; one entry per CDR3 protein. The data contain just over 950,000 distinct CDR3 sequences, about 30% of them singletons. This CDR3 region has 15 residues. The V segment lost 3 bases and the J segment 4 bases; nucleotides outside the gene matches: 4. The germline gives CDR1 LGHDT, CDR2 YNNKEL (reference sequence). The material was PBMCs, mostly from graft donor cells, obtained 360 days after TCRalphabeta/CD19-depleted stem cell transplant. This TCR came from a boy in the first two years of life who had a stem cell transplant for SCID, so the T cells may come from the graft donor. The V call is TRBV3-1, the J call TRBJ2-5, with 11 bases lining up with TRBD1. Here the CDR3 reads CASSQDRGRRETQYF. CDR3 in DNA: TGTGCCAGCAGCCAGGACAGGGGGCGAAGAGAGACCCAGTACTTC.